This T cell receptor (beta chain) derives from a study of regulatory T cells in long-lasting Graves disease. Study overall: Graves' cases, newly diagnosed, had used antithyroid drugs under 3 months. Study conclusions and caveats: There were preferences for TRBV28, TRBJ1-2 and TRBJ2-5 in persistent disease.

This clonotype was counted ten times or more. Its antigen remains unidentified. The germline V and J ends were trimmed by 2 bases and 7 bases, with 6 bases remaining between them. The germline V gene has CDR1 MNHEY and CDR2 SVGAGI. The CDR3 extends over 12 amino acids. For TCR beta, libraries came from iRepertoire HTBI primers and Arm-PCR of CDR3 regions. TCRdb re-derived calls from the multiplex PCR reads in MiXCR, one entry per CDR3 protein. The sample consists of 370,000 or so distinct CDR3 sequences, around 15% of them appearing once. This sample's time point: newly diagnosed GD, antithyroid drugs for less than 3 months. RNA extracted from PBMCs served as the sequencing template. The collection involved drawing nine milliliters of peripheral blood into EDTA tubes. This sample also belongs to another study, concerning T cells in Graves' hyperthyroidism and ophthalmopathy. That report notes: In patients aged 18 to 65, hyperthyroidism was newly diagnosed, with duration under 2 months.

This receptor was obtained from a woman aged 18-29 years with Graves disease. The chain joins TRBV6-5 to TRBJ2-1, with TRBD2 as a possible D gene (6 bases). The specimen was peripheral blood mononuclear cells (PBMCs), collected at new diagnosis, from a patient treated with antithyroid drugs. The chain's CDR3 is CASSYSGNEQFF. CDR3 nucleotides: TGTGCCAGCAGTTACAGCGGGAATGAGCAGTTCTTC.